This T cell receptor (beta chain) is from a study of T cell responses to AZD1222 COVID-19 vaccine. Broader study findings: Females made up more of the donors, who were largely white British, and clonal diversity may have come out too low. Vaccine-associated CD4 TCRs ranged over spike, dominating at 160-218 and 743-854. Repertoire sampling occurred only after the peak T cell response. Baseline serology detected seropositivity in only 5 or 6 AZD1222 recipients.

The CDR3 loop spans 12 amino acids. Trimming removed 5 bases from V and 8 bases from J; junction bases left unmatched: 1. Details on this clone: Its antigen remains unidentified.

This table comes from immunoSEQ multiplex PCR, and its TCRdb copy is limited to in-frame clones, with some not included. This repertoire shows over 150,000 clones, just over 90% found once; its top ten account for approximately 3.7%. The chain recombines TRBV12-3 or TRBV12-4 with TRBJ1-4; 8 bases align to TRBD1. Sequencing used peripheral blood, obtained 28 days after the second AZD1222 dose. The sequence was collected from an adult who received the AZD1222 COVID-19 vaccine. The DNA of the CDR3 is TGTGCCAGCAGTACAGGGGGAGAAAAACTGTTTTTT. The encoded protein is CASSTGGEKLFF.